The clone carrying this T cell receptor beta chain was found a few times. What it recognizes is unknown. This specimen belongs to a study of T cell responses to AZD1222 COVID-19 vaccine. Study as a whole: Second doses at about 4 or about 12 weeks were pooled. Whole-study results and caveats: Seropositive AZD1222 recipients at baseline numbered only five to seven. Close to half of all spike-specific TCRs reportedly target regions of the variants that are unmutated. Spike was spanned by vaccine-associated CD4 TCRs, which were dominant at 160-218 and 743-854.

Sequencing used immunoSEQ multiplex PCR; TCRdb keeps in-frame clones, though not all of them. The sample includes about 100,000 clones, 87% seen only once; the top ten take approximately 15%. The sample consisted of peripheral blood, taken on day 0 of AZD1222 vaccination. The receptor comes from an adult in good health.

Written as DNA, the CDR3 is TGCGCCAGCGGAGGGAGTTCCTACGAGCAGTACTTC. Protein sequence: CASGGSSYEQYF. The chain recombines TRBV10-1 with TRBJ2-7; the D gene is possibly TRBD2 (6 bases). Trimming took 8 bases from V and 1 from J, leaving 9 bases between them. CDR3 length: 12 amino acids. CDR1 is WNHNN and CDR2 is SYGVQD in the germline V gene (reference sequence).